Following are 15 T cell receptor beta chains from one sample sequenced in a study of cytomegalovirus exposure and HLA in healthy donors. Assay: immunoSEQ multiplex PCR; the TCRdb copy retains only in-frame clones and omits some. The table includes about 130,000 clones, approximately 84% detected once. Input material: PBMCs. These receptors originate from a young man in good health and CMV-seropositive.

This sequence joins TRBV6-6 and TRBJ1-5, with 7 bases identical to TRBD1. The CDR3 is 15 residues long. The germline V gene has CDR1 MNHNY and CDR2 SVGAGI (reference sequence). J gave up 1 base and V 8 bases, and 8 bases lay outside the gene matches. The CDR3 sequence is CASDPGTVSNQPQHF. CDR3 sequence (DNA): TGTGCCAGCGACCCCGGGACAGTCAGCAATCAGCCCCAGCATTTT.

The chain couples TRBV6-5 to TRBJ2-1; D possibly corresponds to TRBD2 (6 bases). The germline CDR1 and CDR2 sequences are MNHEY and SVGAGI. Trimming pared 7 bases from V and 0 bases from J, leaving 13 bases between. The CDR3 spans 15 residues. The CDR3 DNA reads as TGTGCCAGCAACTCAGCGGGCCTCTCCTACAATGAGCAGTTCTTC. This translates into CASNSAGLSYNEQFF.

The chain joins TRBV28 to TRBJ1-1; D perhaps matches TRBD1 (5 bases). The V end lost 1 base, the J end lost 7 bases, and 19 bases lay between the germline ends. Germline lookup yields CDR1 MDHEN and CDR2 SYDVKM. The CDR3 loop spans 16 amino acids. CDR3 in DNA: TGTGCCAGCAGTTTATCCGGGGGTGGGCAGATGCTTGAAGCTTTCTTT. This translates into CASSLSGGGQMLEAFF.

The chain joins TRBV5-4 to TRBJ2-6; D might be TRBD2 (5 bases). V was cut by 4 bases and J by 13 bases, with 15 bases left in between. This CDR3 is 13 amino acids long. CDR1 SGHNT and CDR2 YYREEE come from the germline V gene (reference sequence). The CDR3 sequence is CASSGGLVGVLTF. DNA for the CDR3: TGTGCCAGCAGCGGTGGACTGGTTGGAGTCCTGACTTTC.

This sequence joins TRBV29-1 and TRBJ2-1, with D maybe TRBD2 (6 bases). Trimming took 0 bases from V and 8 from J, leaving 17 bases between them. The V gene's germline CDR1 is SQVTM and CDR2 ANQGSEA. CDR3 size: 15 residues. The CDR3 nucleotides are TGCAGCGTTGAAGATCCTTTGGAGGGTGGGGATGAGCAGTTCTTC. Residues: CSVEDPLEGGDEQFF.

The chain combines TRBV5-1 with TRBJ1-2, with D unresolved. V gave up 5 bases and J gave up 0 bases, with 17 bases separating them. Germline lookup yields CDR1 SGHRS and CDR2 YFSETQ. This CDR3 spans 16 amino acids. As DNA, the CDR3 is TGCGCCAGCAGTATCAATTGGCCCGGAGCTAACTATGGCTACACCTTC. It is translated as CASSINWPGANYGYTF.

The gene calls are TRBV5-4 and TRBJ2-7, with D uncertain. Germline V gene sequence: CDR1 SGHNT, CDR2 YYREEE (reference sequence). Trimming took off 3 bases at V and 3 bases at J, with 7 bases between the two ends. This CDR3 contains 12 residues. The CDR3 DNA reads as TGTGCCAGCAGCTCCGGAGTCTACGAGCAGTACTTC. Translating it yields CASSSGVYEQYF.

The rearrangement uses TRBV6-1 and TRBJ1-1; possible D gene TRBD1, 5 bases. CDR3 length: 14 amino acids. Looked up from germline, CDR1 is MNHNS and CDR2 is SASEGT. The V gene lost 3 bases and the J gene lost 4 bases, with 12 bases spanning the gap. The DNA of the CDR3 is TGTGCCAGCAGTGATACAGGTAGCGGCACTGAAGCTTTCTTT. Amino acids: CASSDTGSGTEAFF.

The genes are TRBV9 and TRBJ1-5, with D perhaps matching TRBD1 (6 bases). From germline, CDR1 is SGDLS and CDR2 YYNGEE. V gave up 4 bases and J gave up 2 bases, with 13 bases separating them. The CDR3 runs to 15 residues. DNA of the CDR3: TGTGCCAGCAGCAAACAGGGACGTGGCAATCAGCCCCAGCATTTT. Its protein is CASSKQGRGNQPQHF.

The chain is built from TRBV2 and TRBJ1-1; D may be TRBD1 (6 bases). Germline CDR1 and CDR2: SNHLY and FYNNEI. The CDR3 is 13 amino acids. Trimming took 6 bases from V and 11 from J, leaving 19 bases between them. In nucleotides, the CDR3 is TGTGCCAGCAGCGGGCCTCGGGGAGGGGGGGCTTTCTTT. This sequence encodes CASSGPRGGGAFF.

The rearrangement links TRBV11-2 to TRBJ2-7, with TRBD1 matching 9 bases. The CDR3 covers 14 residues. With 7 bases clipped from V and 6 bases from J, the junction kept 10 bases outside the gene matches. Germline loops: CDR1 SGHAT, CDR2 FQNNGV. This CDR3 is CASTPGTGYREQYF. CDR3 DNA: TGTGCCAGCACTCCCGGGACAGGGTATCGCGAGCAGTACTTC.

The rearrangement uses TRBV28 and TRBJ2-7, with 9 bases lining up with TRBD2. The CDR3 is 19 residues long. Unmatched junction bases numbered 18, after V lost 4 bases and J lost 2 bases. Germline CDR1 reads MDHEN; CDR2 reads SYDVKM. The CDR3 sequence is CASSSLAGSLRTYAYEQYF. The CDR3 DNA is TGTGCCAGCAGTTCCCTAGCGGGGAGTCTACGTACCTATGCCTACGAGCAGTACTTC.

The V call is TRBV5-1, the J call TRBJ2-3; tentative D call: TRBD2 (6 bases). CDR3 size: 14 residues. The germline V gene has CDR1 SGHRS and CDR2 YFSETQ. V dropped 0 bases and J dropped 5 bases, with 10 bases sitting between them. The CDR3 region is CASSLVPSEDTQYF. The CDR3 DNA sequence: TGCGCCAGCAGCTTGGTTCCTAGCGAAGATACGCAGTATTTT.

This chain links TRBV18 with TRBJ2-7, with 9 positions matching TRBD2. The germline V gene encodes CDR1 KGHSH and CDR2 LQKENI. The CDR3 is made up of 15 amino acids. The V gene end was trimmed by 3 bases and the J gene end by 2 bases; junction bases not matched to a gene: 5. In nucleotides, the CDR3 is TGTGCCAGCTCACCCATAGCGGGGGCGCCCTACGAGCAGTACTTC. Translating it yields CASSPIAGAPYEQYF.

V and J are TRBV2 and TRBJ2-3; 7 bases fit TRBD2. The CDR3 is 16 residues long. Per the germline V gene, CDR1 is SNHLY and CDR2 is FYNNEI. V lost 5 bases to trimming and J lost 4 bases; unmatched junction nucleotides: 12. CDR3 DNA sequence: TGTGCCAGCAGTCGATCCGGGTCGGGGGGTTCAGATACGCAGTATTTT. This sequence encodes CASSRSGSGGSDTQYF.